This entry lists 8 T cell receptor beta chains sequenced from one sample in a study of blood T cell repertoires in COVID-19. Libraries were prepared by immunoSEQ multiplex PCR; TCRdb keeps only in-frame clonotypes and omits some of them. The repertoire has 490,000 or so clones, roughly nine tenths of them found once; the top ten carry 6.5% to 9.5%. The specimen was PBMCs or T cells enriched from blood (not recorded which). The receptors originated from a woman in her sixties or seventies who had recovered from COVID-19.

This clone was recorded once. The rearrangement joins TRBV6-1 to TRBJ1-2; TRBD1 might be the D (6 bases). The CDR3 sequence is 15 residues long. Germline V CDR1 and CDR2: MNHNS, SASEGT. V lost 3 bases, J lost 2 bases, and 13 bases lay in between. The CDR3 sequence: CASSERGRGNYGYTF. In DNA, the CDR3 is TGTGCCAGCAGTGAGAGGGGAAGGGGGAACTATGGCTACACCTTC.

On this clone: The identical CDR3 is also encoded by other nucleotide sequences in the sample. The gene calls are TRBV4-1 and TRBJ2-7; 14 positions agree with TRBD2. This CDR3 has 15 amino acids. The V and J ends lost 4 bases and 3 bases, in that order; junction bases with no gene match: 2. Germline V lookup: CDR1 MGHRA, CDR2 YSYEKL. In nucleotides, the CDR3 is TGCGCCAGCAGCCCCGGACTAGCGGGGGGCTACGAGCAGTACTTC. Translation: CASSPGLAGGYEQYF.

This rearrangement joins TRBV3-1 (or the pseudogene TRBV3-2) to TRBJ1-2, with a weak D call TRBD1 (5 bases). Germline V gene sequence: CDR1 LGHDT, CDR2 YNNKEL (reference sequence). V gave up 4 bases and J gave up 9 bases, with 21 bases separating them. CDR3 length: 15 amino acids. The DNA of the CDR3 is TGTGCCAGCAGCCTCGGGACTTACGGCCGTGTACGCTACACCTTC. Translated: CASSLGTYGRVRYTF.

This chain connects TRBV19 to TRBJ2-1; 13 nucleotides line up with TRBD2. J lost 7 bases, V lost 7 bases, and 7 bases had no gene match. CDR3 length: 15 amino acids. The V gene's germline CDR1 is LNHDA and CDR2 SQIVND (reference sequence). In nucleotides, the CDR3 is TGTGCCAGTACCCGGACTAGCGGGGGCCAGAATGAGCAGTTCTTC. Its translation: CASTRTSGGQNEQFF.

The chain has TRBV11-2 and TRBJ1-4; D call uncertain. Germline assignment: CDR1 SGHAT and CDR2 FQNNGV. Deletions cut 1 base from V and 8 bases from J, with 11 bases between. This CDR3 region has 14 residues. The CDR3 loop is CASSLGRVEEKLFF. DNA for the CDR3: TGTGCCAGCAGCTTAGGACGGGTTGAGGAAAAACTGTTTTTT.

Only one count was recorded for this clone. The chain links TRBV27 to TRBJ1-1; 7 bases are a match to TRBD1. V shed 6 bases, J shed 6 bases, and the junction held 7 bases outside the gene matches. Germline loops: CDR1 MNHEY, CDR2 SMNVEV (reference sequence). This CDR3 has 13 amino acids. The CDR3 DNA follows: TGTGCCAGCAGATCACAGGGGAATCCTGAAGCTTTCTTT. It translates to CASRSQGNPEAFF.

Turning to this clone: Other DNA sequences in this specimen translate into the identical CDR3. V is TRBV18 and J is TRBJ1-1, with D possibly being TRBD1 (5 bases). Germline V gives CDR1 KGHSH, CDR2 LQKENI. The V end was cut by 4 bases, the J end by 1 base, with 10 bases between. The CDR3 consists of 14 residues. The CDR3 protein is CASSLDGANTEAFF. The CDR3 bases are TGTGCCAGCTCACTGGATGGGGCGAACACTGAAGCTTTCTTT.

The genes are TRBV5-1 and TRBJ2-1; 8 bases map to TRBD1. This CDR3 contains 13 residues. Losses at the gene ends were 4 bases for V and 9 bases for J; bases not matched to a gene: 6. Germline-derived CDR1 and CDR2 are SGHRS and YFSETQ. The CDR3 sequence: CASSPGQASEQFF. CDR3 sequence (DNA): TGCGCCAGCAGCCCGGGACAGGCGAGTGAGCAGTTCTTC.